The subject of this entry is one T cell receptor beta chain. Its target is unknown. This sample is part of a study of monozygotic twins with inflammatory bowel disease. Study conclusions and caveats: Healthy co-twins, by inverse Simpson, had higher TCRbeta diversity than their siblings with IBD.

With the 5' RACE reads reprocessed, TCRdb shows one record per CDR3 protein and no DNA. The sample has roughly 170,000 distinct CDR3 sequences. CDR3 length equals 17 residues. Germline V CDR1 and CDR2: MDHEN, SYDVKM. Each donor supplied more than 2 ml of blood. T cells were not sorted, and total RNA was isolated straight from whole blood. The chain joins TRBV28 to TRBJ1-6; TCRdb designates TRBD1, a call that cannot be tested without DNA. The sequencing input was blood. The sequence was collected from a human donor with ulcerative colitis or Crohn's disease, or a healthy co-twin of an affected twin (not recorded which). Here the CDR3 reads CASSPGDRGRGNSPLHF.